What follows are 14 T cell receptor beta chains derived from one specimen sequenced in a study of cytomegalovirus exposure and HLA in healthy donors. The protocol was immunoSEQ multiplex PCR, while the TCRdb copy is restricted to in-frame clones and leaves out a portion. The sample lists 220,000 or so clones, about nine tenths occurring once. The material sequenced was PBMCs. Every receptor here comes from a young woman in good health and CMV-seropositive.

Only one count was recorded for this clone. This sample includes further DNA sequences coding for the same CDR3. V gene TRBV5-1 combines with J gene TRBJ1-5, with D tentatively TRBD1 (5 bases). Trimming stripped 0 bases from V and 6 bases from J, with 10 bases between. Germline values: CDR1 SGHRS, CDR2 YFSETQ. CDR3 length: 14 amino acids. CDR3 in amino acids: CASSLGTGGQPQHF. The CDR3 DNA sequence: TGCGCCAGCAGCTTGGGTACAGGCGGTCAGCCCCAGCATTTT.

The chain is built from TRBV5-1 and TRBJ2-1; 9 nucleotides line up with TRBD2. This CDR3 is built from 15 residues. V lost 1 base to trimming and J lost 8 bases; unmatched junction nucleotides: 7. Germline CDR1 and CDR2: SGHRS and YFSETQ. The CDR3 DNA follows: TGCGCCAGCAGCTTGTTCTCTAGCGGGGACTATGAGCAGTTCTTC. Protein: CASSLFSSGDYEQFF. Supplemented by reference TRBV5-1 and TRBJ2-1, the full variable domain reads KAGVTQTPRYLIKTRGQQVTLSCSPISGHRSVSWYQQTPGQGLQFLFEYFSETQRNKGNFPGRFSGRQFSNSRSEMNVSTLELGDSALYLCASSLFSSGDYEQFFGPGTRLTVL.

V is TRBV18 and J is TRBJ2-2; 7 bases are shared with TRBD1. With 4 bases clipped from V and 3 bases from J, the junction kept 8 bases outside the gene matches. Germline V lookup: CDR1 KGHSH, CDR2 LQKENI. CDR3 size: 16 residues. CDR3 nucleotides: TGTGCCAGCTCACTTAACAGGGGCAAAGACACCGGGGAGCTGTTTTTT. Translating it yields CASSLNRGKDTGELFF.

The gene calls are TRBV6-5 and TRBJ2-1; 8 bases line up with TRBD1. The ends lost 4 bases at V and 1 base at J; junction bases unmatched: 3. This CDR3 is 15 amino acids long. The germline CDR1 and CDR2 sequences are MNHEY and SVGAGI. In DNA form, the CDR3 reads TGTGCCAGCAGTTTCCAGGGGGCTTCCTACAATGAGCAGTTCTTC. It encodes CASSFQGASYNEQFF.

This clone came up once. This rearrangement joins TRBV4-1 to TRBJ2-5, with D possibly TRBD2 on 5 matching bases. Germline V gene data show CDR1 as MGHRA and CDR2 as YSYEKL. The CDR3 sequence is 15 residues long. Trimming pared 1 base from V and 4 bases from J, leaving 13 bases between. The CDR3 DNA follows: TGCGCCAGCAGCCAAGCTAGACGGGGAAGAGAGACCCAGTACTTC. This codes for CASSQARRGRETQYF.

V and J are TRBV11-3 and TRBJ2-2, with 8 bases fitting TRBD2. The CDR3 runs 17 residues. V trimming: 5 bases; J trimming: 1 base; junction bases outside the gene matches: 9. Germline V CDR1 and CDR2: SGHNT, YENEEA. The CDR3 spells CASSPNLAGGNTGELFF. CDR3 sequence (DNA): TGTGCCAGCAGCCCAAACCTAGCGGGCGGGAACACCGGGGAGCTGTTTTTT. The full variable domain, with the rest looked up from reference TRBV11-3 and TRBJ2-2, is EAGVVQSPRYKIIEKKQPVAFWCNPISGHNTLYWYLQNLGQGPELLIRYENEEAVDDSQLPKDRFSAERLKGVDSTLKIQPAELGDSAVYLCASSPNLAGGNTGELFFGEGSRLTVL.

The V call is TRBV7-9, the J call TRBJ1-1; D is undetermined. Trimming cost V 1 base and J 4 bases, with 7 bases left between them. This CDR3 has 13 residues. The germline V gene encodes CDR1 SEHNR and CDR2 FQNEAQ (reference sequence). In DNA form, the CDR3 reads TGTGCCAGCAGCTTAGATGGCAGCACTGAAGCTTTCTTT. Translation gives CASSLDGSTEAFF.

The gene calls are TRBV19 and TRBJ2-5; tentative D call: TRBD1 (6 bases). V lost 7 bases to trimming and J lost 0 bases, with 15 bases between them. Germline lookup yields CDR1 LNHDA and CDR2 SQIVND (reference sequence). The CDR3 extends over 15 amino acids. The CDR3 DNA reads as TGTGCCAGTAAGGGGGTCTATCCAAACCAAGAGACCCAGTACTTC. This gives the protein CASKGVYPNQETQYF.

CDR3 sequence reads: CASSSLPGQGRNEQFF. The CDR3 DNA sequence: TGTGCCAGCAGTTCCCTTCCGGGACAGGGGCGTAATGAGCAGTTCTTC. The V call is TRBV27, the J call TRBJ2-1, with 10 bases lining up with TRBD1. V lost 4 bases and J lost 7; bases outside the gene matches: 10. Germline V gene lookup returns CDR1 MNHEY and CDR2 SMNVEV (reference sequence). The CDR3 consists of 16 residues.

The chain uses TRBV7-9 and TRBJ2-7, with no clear D. The length of the CDR3 is 14 residues. CDR1 and CDR2 (germline): SEHNR, FQNEAQ (reference sequence). V was cut by 1 base and J by 7 bases, with 14 bases left in between. The DNA for the CDR3 is TGTGCCAGCAGCTTAGATAGCCCGTTGAGGGAGCAGTACTTC. This encodes CASSLDSPLREQYF.

The chain combines TRBV4-1 with TRBJ2-7; weak D call: TRBD1 (6 bases). The CDR3 has 15 amino acids. Germline values: CDR1 MGHRA, CDR2 YSYEKL. V lost 1 base, J lost 1 base, and 11 bases lay in between. In DNA form, the CDR3 reads TGCGCCAGCAGCCAAGCCGGGACAAGTTCCTACGAGCAGTACTTC. It specifies CASSQAGTSSYEQYF.

This chain connects TRBV6-1 to TRBJ2-3, with TRBD2 matching 9 bases. Germline V lookup: CDR1 MNHNS, CDR2 SASEGT. This CDR3 contains 15 residues. The V gene end was trimmed by 4 bases and the J gene end by 8 bases; junction bases not matched to a gene: 10. In DNA form, the CDR3 reads TGTGCCAGCAGTGGGCTAGCGGGGAGGTCCGGTACGCAGTATTTT. The encoded protein is CASSGLAGRSGTQYF.

As for this clone: Other DNA sequences in this specimen translate into the identical CDR3. The V and J genes are TRBV29-1 and TRBJ1-1; possibly TRBD1 for D (6 bases). With 6 bases removed from V and 2 bases from J, the gap between germline ends came to 10 bases. This CDR3 spans 12 amino acids. Germline-derived CDR1 and CDR2 are SQVTM and ANQGSEA. The DNA of the CDR3 is TGCAGCGTCCGAGGGGGAAACACTGAAGCTTTCTTT. Protein product: CSVRGGNTEAFF. Full variable domain (outside the CDR3, taken from reference TRBV29-1 and TRBJ1-1): SAVISQKPSRDICQRGTSLTIQCQVDSQVTMMFWYRQQPGQSLTLIATANQGSEATYESGFVIDKFPISRPNLTFSTLTVSNMSPEDSSIYLCSVRGGNTEAFFGQGTRLTVV.

This clone was observed once. J is TRBJ1-1 and V is TRBV25-1; D is unclear. This CDR3 contains 12 residues. V lost 4 bases and J 7 bases, leaving 10 bases between the germline ends. Germline values: CDR1 MGHDK, CDR2 SYGVNS. The CDR3 coding sequence is TGTGCCAGCAGTGTAAGAGGGTATGAAGCTTTCTTT. Residues: CASSVRGYEAFF.